Included here is one TCR beta chain sequence, with context. In the original processing: Quantification of nucleated cells was approximated via reference gene primer amplification. The assay was immunoSEQ multiplex PCR, and TCRdb's table has in-frame clones only and misses some. V and J calls plus clone size are reproduced from that table; the DNA served to infer D and trimming. The data show some 120,000 clones, with around four fifths seen just once and 2% to 2.5% held by the top ten. This record belongs to a study of blood T cell repertoires in COVID-19. Study background: There were acute and convalescent COVID-19 samples, and they came from the United States, Italy and Spain. The cDNA or gDNA used as material had been derived from T cells, B-cell-depleted T cells, or PBMCs.

The V segment lost 6 bases and the J segment 4 bases; nucleotides outside the gene matches: 10. CDR1 is MDHEN, CDR2 SYDVKM, per germline. The CDR3 is made up of 16 amino acids. The origin of this receptor is a man aged 25-45 years with acute or convalescent COVID-19. Specimen: peripheral blood. The chain joins TRBV28 to TRBJ2-5; 11 bases are shared with TRBD2. CDR3 region: CASSSLLAGVGETQYF. Written as DNA, the CDR3 is TGTGCCAGCAGCTCCTTACTAGCGGGAGTTGGAGAGACCCAGTACTTC.